This entry features one T cell receptor beta chain sequence. The sample holds many counts of this clonotype. Its antigen remains unidentified. Within one base of it there is no much larger clone, and no base qualities were kept. The germline V gene (reference sequence) sets CDR1 to SEHNR and CDR2 to FQNEAQ. Including cysteine and phenylalanine, the CDR3 has 22 amino acids. Only the CDR3 DNA is retained, 66 bases long and in frame from the first base. The V and J ends are trimmed by 6 bases and 0 bases, leaving 30 bases between them. These data come from a study of Graves' ophthalmopathy and Graves' hyperthyroidism (dated by TCRdb to the late 2010s). In the study overall: Peripheral blood samples were taken at the time of initial diagnosis, before any treatment was given. In total, 135 blood samples were TCR-sequenced: 40 to 45 ophthalmopathy, some 75 hyperthyroidism and some 17 hyperthyroidism-to-ophthalmopathy patients. TCR beta repertoire signatures were used to distinguish Graves' ophthalmopathy from Graves' hyperthyroidism and to predict progression to ophthalmopathy. A discovery set of 100 patients (43 ophthalmopathy, 55 to 60 stable hyperthyroidism) was enrolled to explore V-J signatures distinguishing ophthalmopathy from hyperthyroidism. For training and testing, the roughly 93 patients in the discovery cohort were randomly divided in a 7:3 ratio. In roughly 6 hyperthyroidism patients, T-cell repertoires of thyroid tissue and blood were compared. An independent validation cohort comprised 18 hyperthyroidism patients and 15 to 17 patients who later progressed from hyperthyroidism to ophthalmopathy. After sampling, hyperthyroidism patients received methimazole starting at 30 mg daily, and ophthalmopathy patients received high-dose intravenous methylprednisolone. Points the paper makes about the study in general: In validation, the model predicted ophthalmopathy progression with nearly 71% sensitivity and about 73% specificity; some 13 predicted patients were CT-confirmed with GO in a median of roughly 6.8 months. Most expanded thyroid clonotypes with frequency above 0.001 were also detected in blood, suggesting blood repertoires may reflect the thyroid immune response. In cross-validation, the 13-signature model distinguished ophthalmopathy from stable hyperthyroidism with around 90% sensitivity and approximately 81% specificity, while in the test set the corresponding values were roughly 80% and 75%. Sample size was not statistically predetermined, and group allocation was not concealed from the investigators.

Stable hyperthyroidism was defined as no progression to ophthalmopathy within 18 months of follow-up. The hyperthyroidism patients were 18 to 65 years old and newly diagnosed, with a disease duration of less than 2 months. Patients were excluded if they had other autoimmune diseases, uncontrolled infections, pregnancy or lactation. Diagnosis was based on clinical symptoms, serum thyroxine, TRAb, thyroid ultrasound and orbital computed tomography. Ficoll-Paque density gradient centrifugation was used to isolate PBMCs from about 10 ml of fresh peripheral blood. Total RNA was extracted using Trizol reagent, and RNA quality was checked on an Agilent 2100 Bioanalyzer. TCR beta CDR3 regions were amplified from RNA transcripts for repertoire sequencing. HTBI primers and the Qiagen OneStep RT-PCR kit were used in a first-round RT-PCR, which was followed by a second-round multiplex PCR, size selection and purification. Libraries were sequenced on an Illumina HiSeq2000 using paired-end 100 bp reads. The published analysis was carried out like this. SOAPnuke was used for read processing, and reads with adapters, uncalled bases, a mean Phred below 15, or no exact constant-primer or identifier match were discarded. COPE v1.2.5 was used to merge the high-quality paired reads. Unique nucleotide sequences were defined as clonotypes and aligned to IMGT TRB V, D and J references using MiTCR v1.1. The analysis was limited to V-J combinations with a frequency above 0.0001, which together covered approximately 99% of repertoires. A TCR clonal expansion and chaos score per V-J combination was defined as the ratio of F50 clonal expansion to chaos observed in the TCRdist matrix. Welch's t-statistics and random forest were used to narrow the features down to approximately twelve V-J combinations, which were then fed into a naive Bayes classifier. The Morisita-Horn index was used to measure how similar the thyroid and blood repertoires were. The public reads were quality trimmed at Q25 with fastp and then assembled into clones with MiXCR by TCRdb, keeping productive beta chains. Rows are unified per CDR3 protein, each entry keeping the most common DNA and genes. Clone size and V and J calls follow TCRdb, not the original study. Recorded for this sample are 400,000 to 450,000 distinct CDR3 sequences; approximately 21% of them occurred a single time. The ten most abundant clones make up approximately 3% of the sample.

The sequence came from a woman under 30 with stable Graves' hyperthyroidism. Donor details come from another sample of the same person, matched by shared clones. The specimen sequenced was peripheral blood. This sequence uses TRBV7-9 and TRBJ2-6; there is no confident call for the D gene. At the DNA level, the sequence is TGTGCCAGCAGACCCCCCCCACTGTCCGACGGTAAAGGCGACTCTGGGGCCAACGTCCTGACTTTC. Its protein reads: CASRPPPLSDGKGDSGANVLTF.